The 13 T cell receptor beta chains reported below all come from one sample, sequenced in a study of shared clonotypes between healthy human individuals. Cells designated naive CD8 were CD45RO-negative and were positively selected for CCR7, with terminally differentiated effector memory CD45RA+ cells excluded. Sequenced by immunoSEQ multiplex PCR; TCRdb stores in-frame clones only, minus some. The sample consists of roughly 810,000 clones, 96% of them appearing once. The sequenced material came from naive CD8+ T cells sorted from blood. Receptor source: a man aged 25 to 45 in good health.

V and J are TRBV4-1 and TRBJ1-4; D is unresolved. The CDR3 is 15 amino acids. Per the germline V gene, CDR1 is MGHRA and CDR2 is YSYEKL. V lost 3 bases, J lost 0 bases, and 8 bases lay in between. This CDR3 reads CASSHSGATNEKLFF. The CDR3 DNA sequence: TGCGCCAGCAGCCATTCGGGTGCAACTAATGAAAAACTGTTTTTT.

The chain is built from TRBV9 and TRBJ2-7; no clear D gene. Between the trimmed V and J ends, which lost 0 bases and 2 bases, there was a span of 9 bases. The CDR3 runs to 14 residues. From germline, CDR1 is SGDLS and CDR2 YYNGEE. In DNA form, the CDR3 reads TGTGCCAGCAGCGTAGATGGGTCACCCTACGAGCAGTACTTC. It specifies CASSVDGSPYEQYF.

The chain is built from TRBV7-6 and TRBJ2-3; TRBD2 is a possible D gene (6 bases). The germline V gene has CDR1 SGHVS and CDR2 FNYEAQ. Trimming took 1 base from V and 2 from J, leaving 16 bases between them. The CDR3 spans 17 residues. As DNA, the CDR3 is TGTGCCAGCAGCTTAGTGACGGGACTGAGGCACACAGATACGCAGTATTTT. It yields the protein CASSLVTGLRHTDTQYF.

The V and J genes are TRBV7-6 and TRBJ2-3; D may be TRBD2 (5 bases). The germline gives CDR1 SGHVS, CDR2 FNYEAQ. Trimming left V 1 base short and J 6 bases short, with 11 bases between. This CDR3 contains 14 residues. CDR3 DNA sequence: TGTGCCAGCAGCTTAGTATCTCTAGCTGATACGCAGTATTTT. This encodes CASSLVSLADTQYF.

Here the CDR3 DNA reads TGTGCCAGCAAGGGACACATCTACGAGCAGTACTTC. It specifies CASKGHIYEQYF. The V call is TRBV2, the J call TRBJ2-7, with a possible D match to TRBD1 (6 bases). Germline CDR1 SNHLY, CDR2 FYNNEI. The V gene lost 7 bases and the J gene lost 3 bases, with 10 bases spanning the gap. This CDR3 is built from 12 residues.

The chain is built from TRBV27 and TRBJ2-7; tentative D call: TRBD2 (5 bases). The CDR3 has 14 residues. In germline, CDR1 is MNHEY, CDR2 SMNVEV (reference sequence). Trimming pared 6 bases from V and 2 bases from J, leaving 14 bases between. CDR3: CASSPTGVTYEQYF. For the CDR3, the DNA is TGTGCCAGCAGCCCTACCGGGGTCACCTACGAGCAGTACTTC.

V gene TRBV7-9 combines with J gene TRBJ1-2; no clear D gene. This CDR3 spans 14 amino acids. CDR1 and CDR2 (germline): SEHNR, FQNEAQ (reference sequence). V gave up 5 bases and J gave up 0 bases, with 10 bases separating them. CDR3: CASSQIESNYGYTF. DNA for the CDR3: TGTGCCAGCAGCCAAATAGAATCTAACTATGGCTACACCTTC.

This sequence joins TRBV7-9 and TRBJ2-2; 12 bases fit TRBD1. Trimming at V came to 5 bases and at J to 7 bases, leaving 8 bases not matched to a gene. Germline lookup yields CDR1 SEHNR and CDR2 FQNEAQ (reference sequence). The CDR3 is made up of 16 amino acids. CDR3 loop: CASSPPGQGANGELFF. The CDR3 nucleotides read TGTGCCAGCAGCCCCCCGGGACAGGGGGCGAACGGGGAGCTGTTTTTT.

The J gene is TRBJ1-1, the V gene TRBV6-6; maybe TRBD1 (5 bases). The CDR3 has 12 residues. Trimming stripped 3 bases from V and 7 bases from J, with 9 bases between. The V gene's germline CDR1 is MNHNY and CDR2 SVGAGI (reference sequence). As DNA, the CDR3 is TGTGCCAGCAGTTATGGGGGGAATGAAGCTTTCTTT. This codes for CASSYGGNEAFF.

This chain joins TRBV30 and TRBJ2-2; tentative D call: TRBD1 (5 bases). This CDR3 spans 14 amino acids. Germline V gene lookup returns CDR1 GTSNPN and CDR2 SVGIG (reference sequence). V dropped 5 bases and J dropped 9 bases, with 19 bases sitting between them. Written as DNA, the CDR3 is TGTGCCTGGGCTCCTCGTAAGGGGTCCCGGGAGCTGTTTTTT. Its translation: CAWAPRKGSRELFF.

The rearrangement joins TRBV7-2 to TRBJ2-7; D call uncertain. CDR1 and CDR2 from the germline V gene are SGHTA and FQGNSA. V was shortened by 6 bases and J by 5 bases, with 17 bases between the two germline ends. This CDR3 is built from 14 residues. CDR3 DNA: TGTGCCAGCAGAGGTCGGACCGGGTCCCACGAGCAGTACTTC. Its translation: CASRGRTGSHEQYF. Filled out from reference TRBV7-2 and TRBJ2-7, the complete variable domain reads GAGVSQSPSNKVTEKGKDVELRCDPISGHTALYWYRQSLGQGLEFLIYFQGNSAPDKSGLPSDRFSAERTGGSVSTLTIQRTQQEDSAVYLCASRGRTGSHEQYFGPGTRLTVT.

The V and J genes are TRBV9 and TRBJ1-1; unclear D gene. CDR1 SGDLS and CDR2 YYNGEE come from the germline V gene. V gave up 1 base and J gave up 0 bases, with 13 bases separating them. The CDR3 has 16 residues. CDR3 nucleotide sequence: TGTGCCAGCAGCGTACTCGAGTACAGCATGAACACTGAAGCTTTCTTT. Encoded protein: CASSVLEYSMNTEAFF.

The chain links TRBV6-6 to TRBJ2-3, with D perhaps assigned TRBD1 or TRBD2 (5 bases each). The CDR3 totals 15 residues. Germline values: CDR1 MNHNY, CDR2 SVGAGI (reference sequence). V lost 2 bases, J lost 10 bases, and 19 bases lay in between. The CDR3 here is CASSYVRDRYTAQYF. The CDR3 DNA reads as TGTGCCAGCAGTTACGTCCGGGACCGTTATACCGCGCAGTATTTT.